Here is one T cell receptor beta chain with its context. At least ten counts were recorded for this clonotype. Its antigen target is currently unknown. Base quality data are lacking; no much larger clone is found one base away. This entry comes from a study of CD8 T cells in ankylosing spondylitis (dated by TCRdb to the late 2010s). At the level of the whole study: The study profiled T cell receptor beta repertoires in healthy donors and ankylosing spondylitis patients to find disease-linked TCR variants. Peripheral blood samples were taken, and synovial fluid was additionally collected from ankylosing spondylitis patients. The full study cohort comprised around 23 ankylosing spondylitis patients and some 100 healthy donors.

TCRdb records Illumina HiSeq 2500 as the sequencer. Quantitative 5'-RACE with molecular barcodes was the method used to prepare the TCR beta libraries. Per the source publication's procedure: A new computational method based on a probabilistic model of VDJ rearrangement was used to identify disease-linked TCR variants. Starting from the raw public reads, TCRdb applied fastp trimming at Q25, assembled clones with MiXCR and retained in-frame beta chains. Rows merge per CDR3 protein into single entries with the most common DNA and genes. The V and J calls shown here were made by TCRdb, not taken from the authors' results. The sample table contains fewer than 550,000 distinct CDR3 sequences; only one count was recorded for 5.3% of them. 3.5% of the sample is in the top ten clones. General study outcomes and caveats: A CD8+ phenotype was shown by the disease-linked clones, which were found at relatively low frequencies in peripheral blood. Blood from ankylosing spondylitis patients appeared to be characterized by a TCR beta motif made up of several highly homologous amino acid variants. Some of the motif variants had been reported before in the synovial fluid and blood of reactive arthritis patients, a finding that suggests common disease-initiation mechanisms. According to the report, matched synovial fluid samples from ankylosing spondylitis patients were significantly enriched for the disease-linked clones.

The junction shows trimming of 3 bases on V and 5 bases on J, plus 11 bases between the germline ends. CDR3 length: 14 amino acids, cysteine to phenylalanine. The retained sequence is limited to the CDR3, 42 bases, with the frame set at the first base. The germline V gene provides CDR1 SGHAT and CDR2 FQNNGV. The clonotype comes from a male donor with ankylosing spondylitis. The sequenced material came from blood, either unsorted or a sorted T cell fraction (not recorded which). Here the chain combines TRBV11-2 and TRBJ1-5, with an unclear D gene assignment. The DNA reads as follows: TGTGCCAGCAGCTTCGCTAACTGGGATCAGCCCCAGCATTTT. This codes for CASSFANWDQPQHF.